This entry lists 17 T cell receptor beta chains sequenced from one sample in a study of T cell responses to AZD1222 COVID-19 vaccine. The protocol was immunoSEQ multiplex PCR, while the TCRdb copy is restricted to in-frame clones and leaves out a portion. Altogether about 190,000 clones are present, approximately 90% being singletons, with the ten largest covering roughly 0.99%. Material: peripheral blood, obtained on day 0 of AZD1222 vaccination. The receptors shown here come from an adult in good health.

V is TRBV19 and J is TRBJ1-5; 7 positions agree with TRBD1. The V gene end was trimmed by 9 bases and the J gene end by 5 bases; junction bases not matched to a gene: 16. Germline CDR1 reads LNHDA; CDR2 reads SQIVND (reference sequence). CDR3 length: 16 residues. The CDR3 here is CASQDRSGSDDQPQHF. The CDR3 DNA follows: TGTGCCAGCCAGGACAGGTCAGGGTCGGACGATCAGCCCCAGCATTTT. The full variable domain, in which reference TRBV19 and TRBJ1-5 provide the parts outside the CDR3, is DGGITQSPKYLFRKEGQNVTLSCEQNLNHDAMYWYRQDPGQGLRLIYYSQIVNDFQKGDIAEGYSVSREKKESFPLTVTSAQKNPTAFYLCASQDRSGSDDQPQHFGDGTRLSIL.

The chain employs TRBV4-3 and TRBJ1-2; a possible D gene is TRBD1 (5 bases). V was shortened by 0 bases and J by 2 bases, with 10 bases between the two germline ends. CDR1 LGHNA and CDR2 YSLEER come from the germline V gene. The CDR3 consists of 15 residues. The CDR3: CASSQDRAGNYGYTF. For the CDR3, the DNA is TGCGCCAGCAGCCAAGATAGGGCAGGGAACTATGGCTACACCTTC.

The chain is built from TRBV3-1 (or the pseudogene TRBV3-2) and TRBJ2-2; no clear D gene. Trimming removed 4 bases at V and 3 bases at J, with 3 bases between. The germline V gene encodes CDR1 LGHDT and CDR2 YNNKEL (reference sequence). The CDR3 is 12 amino acids. CDR3 nucleotide sequence: TGTGCCAGCAGCCTCTACACCGGGGAGCTGTTTTTT. This translates into CASSLYTGELFF.

This clone was picked up a small number of times. The chain uses TRBV4-1 and TRBJ2-7; D is uncertain. The CDR3 is 15 residues long. In germline, CDR1 is MGHRA, CDR2 YSYEKL. V gave up 0 bases and J gave up 3 bases, with 12 bases separating them. The CDR3 DNA reads TGCGCCAGCAGCCAAGAGGGTGTTGGTTACTACGAGCAGTACTTC. Amino acid sequence: CASSQEGVGYYEQYF.

This clone appeared a single time. V usage is TRBV2 and J usage is TRBJ1-2; TRBD1 agrees at 7 bases. Germline V gene sequence: CDR1 SNHLY, CDR2 FYNNEI. CDR3 size: 15 residues. V shed 6 bases, J shed 7 bases, and the junction held 14 bases outside the gene matches. The CDR3 coding sequence is TGTGCCAGCAGGGTCCCGGGACAGAAGATAGGTGGCTACACCTTC. This codes for CASRVPGQKIGGYTF. The full variable domain, in which reference TRBV2 and TRBJ1-2 provide the parts outside the CDR3, is EPEVTQTPSHQVTQMGQEVILRCVPISNHLYFYWYRQILGQKVEFLVSFYNNEISEKSEIFDDQFSVERPDGSNFTLKIRSTKLEDSAMYFCASRVPGQKIGGYTFGSGTRLTVV.

The chain uses TRBV5-1 and TRBJ1-2; D is uncertain. Trimming stripped 0 bases from V and 7 bases from J, with 10 bases between. The CDR3 sequence is 13 residues long. Germline V lookup: CDR1 SGHRS, CDR2 YFSETQ. CDR3 protein: CASSLAGVGGYTF. The CDR3 nucleotides read TGCGCCAGCAGCTTGGCCGGGGTGGGTGGCTACACCTTC.

This chain links TRBV28 with TRBJ1-5; D call uncertain. The CDR3 contains 16 residues. CDR1 is MDHEN, CDR2 SYDVKM, per germline. V was pared by 5 bases and J by 0 bases, with 14 bases between. The CDR3 DNA sequence: TGTGCCAGCAGTAGGCGCCGCGTTAATAGCAATCAGCCCCAGCATTTT. This gives the protein CASSRRRVNSNQPQHF.

The rearrangement uses TRBV27 and TRBJ2-1, with D perhaps TRBD2 (7 bases). Germline V gene lookup returns CDR1 MNHEY and CDR2 SMNVEV (reference sequence). This CDR3 contains 19 residues. The V end lost 6 bases, the J end lost 0 bases, and 24 bases lay between the germline ends. In DNA, the CDR3 is TGTGCCAGCAGAACTCCACCTGGGGGGCGGGGGAGCTCCTACAATGAGCAGTTCTTC. Translated: CASRTPPGGRGSSYNEQFF.

V usage is TRBV6-5 and J usage is TRBJ1-5; D might be TRBD1 (6 bases). There are 15 residues in the CDR3. Germline lookup yields CDR1 MNHEY and CDR2 SVGAGI. Trimming pared 2 bases from V and 3 bases from J, leaving 11 bases between. CDR3 residues: CASSYRRGANQPQHF. Here the CDR3 DNA reads TGTGCCAGCAGTTACCGGCGGGGGGCCAATCAGCCCCAGCATTTT.

The rearrangement links TRBV5-1 to TRBJ1-1; D is ambiguous. Germline V gene data show CDR1 as SGHRS and CDR2 as YFSETQ. The V end lost 4 bases, the J end lost 0 bases, and 7 bases lay between the germline ends. CDR3 length: 13 residues. The CDR3 loop reads CASSAGLNTEAFF. CDR3 bases: TGCGCCAGCAGCGCTGGATTGAACACTGAAGCTTTCTTT.

This clone was seen just once. This chain connects TRBV9 to TRBJ1-2; D possibly corresponds to TRBD1 (5 bases). The length of the CDR3 is 14 residues. CDR1 and CDR2 from the germline V gene are SGDLS and YYNGEE. Between the trimmed V and J ends, which lost 0 bases and 7 bases, there was a span of 13 bases. CDR3 sequence (DNA): TGTGCCAGCAGCGTAGGCGTGGACACCGGTGGCTACACCTTC. Translation gives CASSVGVDTGGYTF.

This clone was seen only once. The DNA for the CDR3 is TGTGCCAGCACCTCGGGGGGCACTGAAGCTTTCTTT. Protein sequence: CASTSGGTEAFF. This rearrangement joins TRBV28 to TRBJ1-1; TRBD1 is a possible D gene (5 bases). V was trimmed by 7 bases and J by 4 bases, leaving 10 bases between them. Germline CDR1 and CDR2: MDHEN and SYDVKM. The CDR3 has 12 residues. Based on the CDR3 plus reference TRBV28 and TRBJ1-1, the full variable domain is DVKVTQSSRYLVKRTGEKVFLECVQDMDHENMFWYRQDPGLGLRLIYFSYDVKMKEKGDIPEGYSVSREKKERFSLILESASTNQTSMYLCASTSGGTEAFFGQGTRLTVV.

This chain joins TRBV7-3 and TRBJ2-2; D possibly corresponds to TRBD2 (6 bases). Deletions cut 6 bases from V and 2 bases from J, with 10 bases between. CDR1 and CDR2 (germline): SGHTA, FQGTGA. The CDR3 is 14 residues long. In DNA form, the CDR3 reads TGTGCCAGCAGTCACGGGACTAACACCGGGGAGCTGTTTTTT. Residues: CASSHGTNTGELFF.

V and J are TRBV5-4 and TRBJ2-2; D is possibly TRBD1 (6 bases). The germline V gene encodes CDR1 SGHNT and CDR2 YYREEE (reference sequence). The length of the CDR3 is 13 residues. Trimming left V 3 bases short and J 5 bases short, with 8 bases between. CDR3 DNA sequence: TGTGCCAGCAGCTCAGGGGTAACCGGGGAGCTGTTTTTT. Translating it yields CASSSGVTGELFF.

The chain uses TRBV4-3 and TRBJ2-5; D possibly corresponds to TRBD2 (7 bases). The CDR3 spans 16 residues. In germline, CDR1 is LGHNA, CDR2 YSLEER. V lost 1 base and J 2 bases, leaving 14 bases between the germline ends. CDR3 amino acids: CASSQGGGGKQETQYF. The CDR3 region has the DNA TGCGCCAGCAGCCAAGGGGGAGGGGGGAAACAAGAGACCCAGTACTTC.

V is TRBV27 and J is TRBJ2-7; D is uncertain. CDR3 size: 13 residues. Trimming left V 2 bases short and J 3 bases short, with 8 bases between. Looked up from germline, CDR1 is MNHEY and CDR2 is SMNVEV (reference sequence). The CDR3 DNA sequence: TGTGCCAGCAGTTTAGAAGTCCACTACGAGCAGTACTTC. Translated, it gives CASSLEVHYEQYF.

This sequence joins TRBV27 and TRBJ1-6; no reliable D call. The CDR3 is 13 residues long. CDR1 is MNHEY and CDR2 is SMNVEV in the germline V gene (reference sequence). V was cut by 7 bases and J by 5 bases, with 9 bases left in between. Written as DNA, the CDR3 is TGTGCCAGCAAGGACCGTCATAATTCACCCCTCCACTTT. This encodes CASKDRHNSPLHF.